The present TCR beta chain was sequenced within a study of T-cell memory formation after mild COVID-19. Germline loops: CDR1 SGHRS, CDR2 YFSETQ. V lost 6 bases to trimming and J lost 9 bases, with 10 bases between them. This CDR3 has 11 residues. On this clonotype: The antigen is undetermined.

The study's findings and limits: Memory sampled before infection contained some responding clones, suggesting cross-reactive memory joined.

A single record per CDR3 protein comes from TCRdb applying MiXCR to the 5' RACE reads. The sample has tens of thousands of distinct CDR3 sequences; about 16% are singletons. Sequenced input: PBMCs or a T cell subset sorted from them (not recorded which). The V and J genes are TRBV5-1 and TRBJ2-1; a weak D match, TRBD1 (6 bases). This TCR was recovered from a man between 18 and 29 years old who had mild COVID-19 (a few samples of this study predate the infection). Cell type and time point are not known. The DNA of the CDR3 is TGCGCCAGCAACAGGGAGCTTGAGCAGTTCTTC. As protein: CASNRELEQFF. The complete variable domain, with remaining parts taken from reference TRBV5-1 and TRBJ2-1, reads KAGVTQTPRYLIKTRGQQVTLSCSPISGHRSVSWYQQTPGQGLQFLFEYFSETQRNKGNFPGRFSGRQFSNSRSEMNVSTLELGDSALYLCASNRELEQFFGPGTRLTVL.